The source of this TCR beta chain is a study of T cells in Graves' hyperthyroidism and ophthalmopathy (dated by TCRdb to the late 2010s). For the study in its entirety: Peripheral blood was collected at initial diagnosis, before any treatment. To identify TCR V-J signatures that set the groups apart, the researchers used a discovery cohort of 100 patients, made up of under 50 with Graves' ophthalmopathy and 57 with stable Graves' hyperthyroidism. Thyroid tissue and blood T-cell repertoires from more than 5 Graves' hyperthyroidism patients were also compared in the study. Prospective prediction of ophthalmopathy was tested in an independent validation cohort consisting of fewer than 20 hyperthyroidism patients and around 17 patients who later progressed to ophthalmopathy. For training and testing, the roughly 97 patients in the discovery cohort were randomly divided in a 7:3 ratio. TCR Vbeta CDR3 sequencing of 120 to 150 peripheral blood samples (under 45 ophthalmopathy, 75 to 85 hyperthyroidism and around 17 progressor patients) is reported in the paper. After sampling, hyperthyroidism patients received methimazole starting at 30 mg daily, and ophthalmopathy patients received high-dose intravenous methylprednisolone. Study-wide conclusions, independent of this receptor: Ophthalmopathy was separated from stable hyperthyroidism by a 13 V-J signature model, with roughly 88% sensitivity and 81% to 82% specificity obtained in cross-validation and 80%/75% obtained in testing. Sample size was not statistically predetermined, and blinding of investigators to group allocation was not performed. Most expanded thyroid clonotypes (frequency above 0.001) were also found in blood, which suggests that blood repertoires may mirror thyroid immune responses. In validation, progression to ophthalmopathy was predicted by the model with roughly 71% sensitivity and roughly 76% specificity, a median of about 6.8 months before onset.

Comments on this clonotype: What this receptor recognizes is not known. Per-base quality was not reported, and no clone a single base away is much larger than it.

Here V drops 0 bases and J drops 7 bases, and the junction holds 1 base not matched to any gene. Looking up the germline V gene (reference sequence) yields CDR1 LGHDT and CDR2 YNNKEL. The CDR3 spans 13 residues, from the cysteine through the phenylalanine. Only CDR3 DNA remains: 39 bases, in frame from the first base. Stable Graves' hyperthyroidism was defined as no progression to ophthalmopathy during 18 months of follow-up. The hyperthyroidism patients were between 18 and 65 years old and newly diagnosed, with a disease duration of less than 2 months. Exclusion was applied to patients with uncontrolled infections, other autoimmune diseases, pregnancy or lactation. Clinical symptoms, serum thyroxine and TRAb, thyroid ultrasound, and orbital computed tomography formed the basis for the diagnoses. PBMCs were separated from 8 to 10 ml of fresh peripheral blood using Ficoll-Paque density gradient centrifugation. Total RNA was extracted using Trizol reagent, and RNA quality was assessed on an Agilent 2100 Bioanalyzer.

The TCR beta CDR3 regions were amplified from the RNA transcripts. A first-round RT-PCR of the TCR CDR3 used the HTBI primer set with the Qiagen OneStep RT-PCR kit. Libraries were constructed in a second round of multiplex PCR, after which size selection and purification were performed. Sequencing of the libraries was done on an Illumina HiSeq2000 using paired-end 100 bp reads. As for the authors' bioinformatics: SOAPnuke was used to process the raw data, with reads discarded if the reads contained adapters or uncalled bases, had a mean Phred below 15, or lacked an exact constant-primer or identifier match. High-quality paired reads were merged using COPE v1.2.5, and each unique nucleotide sequence was defined as a clonotype. MiTCR v1.1 was used to align clonotypes to the IMGT TRBV, TRBD and TRBJ reference segments. Analysis was restricted to V-J combinations with a frequency above 0.0001, which covered approximately 99% of repertoires. The TCS score was defined as F50 (clonal expansion) divided by E x V (chaos), with BLOSUM62-based TCRdist calculated between CDR3 peptides within each V-J. Welch's t-statistics and random forest reduced around 520 V-J features to fewer than 15, which were used in a naive Bayes classifier (R e1071). TCRdb's own reprocessing of the public reads used fastp at Q25 and MiXCR and kept productive beta chains. CDR3 protein duplicates are merged, each entry listing the most common genes and DNA. V and J calls and clone size were set by TCRdb, not the authors. The sample has around 340,000 distinct CDR3 sequences on record, roughly 18% of them singletons. The biggest ten clones account for approximately 49% of the sample.

The TCR sequence derives from a woman in her forties or fifties with Graves' hyperthyroidism. Sequencing was done on a sample of blood. The chain employs TRBV3-1 and TRBJ2-3; TRBD2 fits 7 bases in the junction. The CDR3 region reads CASSQEGTNTQYF. In nucleotides, the sequence is TGTGCCAGCAGCCAAGAGGGGACTAATACGCAGTATTTT.